The next 24 T cell receptor beta chains were all read from a single sample in a study of metastatic and nonmetastatic thyroid tumors. Each patient went into thyroid surgery without having received any treatment. TCRdb re-analyzed the PCR reads using MiXCR. The data show approximately 31,000 clones, 25% to 35% seen once. Sequencing was performed on blood. Receptors originate from a female donor with papillary thyroid cancer or a benign thyroid nodule (not recorded which). Some clones in this sample may be carry-over from other donors' samples.

This clone was picked up many times. The gene calls are TRBV6-2 or TRBV6-3 and TRBJ2-3; D might be TRBD2 (5 bases). The V end lost 0 bases, the J end lost 0 bases, and 10 bases lay between the germline ends. This CDR3 is built from 16 residues. The V gene's germline CDR1 is MNHEY and CDR2 SVGEGT. CDR3 region: CASSYSPSTSTDTQYF. The CDR3 DNA reads as TGTGCCAGCAGTTACTCTCCTAGCACAAGCACAGATACGCAGTATTTT.

J is TRBJ2-7 and V is TRBV6-1; the match to TRBD2 covers 9 bases. In germline, CDR1 is MNHNS, CDR2 SASEGT. Germline trimming cut 3 bases from V and 4 bases from J; bases unmatched to any gene: 7. This CDR3 contains 15 residues. CDR3 sequence reads: CASSEGTSLAYEQYF. CDR3 nucleotide sequence: TGTGCCAGCAGTGAGGGGACTAGCCTGGCTTACGAGCAGTACTTC.

This clone has a handful of counts. One end of the junction varies from germline; a read error may be responsible. The chain joins TRBV7-9 to TRBJ1-3; D is unclear. Germline V gives CDR1 SEHNR, CDR2 FQNEAQ (reference sequence). The CDR3 contains 12 residues. CDR3 in DNA: TGCGCCAGCCATGGCCCTGGAAACACCATATATTTT. It translates to CASHGPGNTIYF.

This clone appeared once. This chain uses TRBV20-1 with TRBJ2-1; 10 bases align to TRBD1. Per germline, CDR1 DFQATT and CDR2 SNEGSKA (reference sequence). Losses at the gene ends were 4 bases for V and 12 bases for J; bases not matched to a gene: 15. CDR3 size: 15 residues. The CDR3 DNA is TGCAGTGCTACATCTCCCGGGACAGGGGATAGTCGGCAGTTCTTC. Amino acid sequence: CSATSPGTGDSRQFF.

This clone came up many times. The chain employs TRBV2 and TRBJ1-5; D not certain. V was cut by 1 base and J by 6 bases, with 7 bases left in between. The CDR3 totals 13 residues. Germline CDR1 and CDR2: SNHLY and FYNNEI. The CDR3 here is CASSEGEGQPQHF. The CDR3 nucleotides read TGTGCCAGCAGTGAAGGGGAAGGTCAGCCCCAGCATTTT.

This chain uses TRBV2 with TRBJ2-1; no reliable D call. V was cut by 10 bases and J by 8 bases, with 18 bases left in between. Germline CDR1 reads SNHLY; CDR2 reads FYNNEI. The CDR3 contains 13 residues. In DNA, the CDR3 is TGTGCCAACACGAGCCGACTGGACGATGAGCAGTTCTTC. Translation: CANTSRLDDEQFF.

This clone was observed a few times. The gene calls are TRBV19 and TRBJ2-2, with 10 bases matching TRBD2. Trimming at V came to 5 bases and at J to 6 bases, leaving 0 bases not matched to a gene. Germline V lookup: CDR1 LNHDA, CDR2 SQIVND (reference sequence). This CDR3 spans 13 amino acids. This CDR3 is CASSLAGAGELFF. CDR3 in DNA: TGTGCCAGTAGTCTAGCGGGAGCCGGGGAGCTGTTTTTT.

This clone was counted ten times or more. The chain links TRBV19 to TRBJ1-1; D gene uncertain. This CDR3 region has 13 residues. V shed 6 bases and J shed 3 bases, with 11 bases lying between them. Germline V gives CDR1 LNHDA, CDR2 SQIVND (reference sequence). CDR3 in amino acids: CASRTRSDTEAFF. The CDR3 DNA is TGTGCCAGTAGGACTAGATCGGACACTGAAGCTTTCTTT.

V and J are TRBV20-1 and TRBJ2-5; TRBD2 aligns across 9 bases. V shed 5 bases and J 5 bases; nucleotides not matched to a gene: 12. CDR1 and CDR2 (germline): DFQATT, SNEGSKA (reference sequence). There are 15 residues in the CDR3. CDR3 sequence: CSARPGESGGETQYF. CDR3 nucleotides: TGCAGTGCTCGCCCAGGGGAAAGCGGGGGGGAGACCCAGTACTTC.

This clone was seen repeatedly, ten times or more. This chain joins TRBV3-1 and TRBJ1-2; D might be TRBD1 (6 bases). Germline V gives CDR1 LGHDT, CDR2 YNNKEL (reference sequence). V shed 4 bases and J shed 7 bases, with 19 bases lying between them. CDR3 length equals 15 residues. The CDR3 bases are TGTGCCAGCAGCCGTTTACTACAGGGAGAAGGTGGCTACACCTTC. Protein product: CASSRLLQGEGGYTF.

This clone was recorded at least ten times. This rearrangement joins TRBV28 to TRBJ1-5; D might be TRBD1 (5 bases). The CDR3 runs to 13 residues. CDR1 is MDHEN, CDR2 SYDVKM, per germline. V lost 6 bases and J lost 11, with 17 bases in between. The CDR3 reads CASRPGSLRSQHF. The DNA of the CDR3 is TGTGCCAGCAGGCCAGGGTCACTCCGGTCCCAGCATTTT.

This clone was detected only a few times. The chain is built from TRBV6-2 or TRBV6-3 and TRBJ2-3; 8 bases map to TRBD2. In germline, CDR1 is MNHEY, CDR2 SVGEGT. Trimming at V came to 7 bases and at J to 6 bases, leaving 6 bases not matched to a gene. CDR3 size: 13 residues. CDR3 DNA sequence: TGTGCCAGCACAGCGGGAGAAGCCGATACGCAGTATTTT. This sequence encodes CASTAGEADTQYF.

With regard to this clone: Since the CDR3 does not end with the conserved phenylalanine or tryptophan, this likely comes from a read error. The rearrangement joins TRBV30 to TRBJ1-2, with 9 bases that match TRBD1. CDR1 is GTSNPN, CDR2 SVGIG, per germline (reference sequence). The CDR3 extends over 15 amino acids. V lost 1 base, J lost 8 bases, and 11 bases stayed unmatched. CDR3 residues: CAWSDWTGASGGYTS. CDR3 nucleotides: TGTGCCTGGAGTGATTGGACAGGGGCATCGGGAGGCTACACCTCC.

V gene TRBV11-2 combines with J gene TRBJ1-2; no firm D call. The CDR3 runs to 19 residues. Germline-derived CDR1 and CDR2 are SGHAT and FQNNGV. Trimming took 8 bases from V and 8 from J, leaving 36 bases between them. The CDR3 DNA reads TGTGCCAGCGAATCAAGCAGCTTGAGAAGGTCCGCGGGCAGAGGGGGCTACACCTTC. Translating it yields CASESSSLRRSAGRGGYTF.

The rearrangement uses TRBV11-2 and TRBJ2-7, with 7 bases fitting TRBD1. There are 15 residues in the CDR3. Looked up from germline, CDR1 is SGHAT and CDR2 is FQNNGV. The ends lost 5 bases at V and 1 base at J; junction bases unmatched: 8. The CDR3 nucleotides read TGTGCCAGCAGCCTAAACCGACAGGGATCCTACGAGCAGTACTTC. Translating it yields CASSLNRQGSYEQYF.

This clone has just a few counts. The chain couples TRBV7-8 to TRBJ2-1, with D unclear. Germline CDR1 is SGHVS and CDR2 is FQNEAQ. The length of the CDR3 is 11 residues. The germline V and J ends were trimmed by 2 bases and 9 bases, with 5 bases remaining between them. CDR3 protein: CASSLSSEQFF. The CDR3 nucleotides are TGTGCCAGCAGCTTATCGAGTGAGCAGTTCTTC.

The chain uses TRBV6-1 and TRBJ1-6; the match to TRBD1 covers 9 bases. The CDR3 sequence is 15 residues long. Germline trimming cut 4 bases from V and 8 bases from J; bases unmatched to any gene: 6. Germline V CDR1 and CDR2: MNHNS, SASEGT. CDR3 sequence (DNA): TGTGCCAGCAGTGGACAACAGGGGGCGGATTCACCCCTCCACTTT. Protein sequence: CASSGQQGADSPLHF.

V usage is TRBV28 and J usage is TRBJ1-2; 9 nucleotides match TRBD1. Per germline, CDR1 MDHEN and CDR2 SYDVKM. Unmatched junction bases numbered 11, after V lost 5 bases and J lost 7 bases. The length of the CDR3 is 15 residues. In nucleotides, the CDR3 is TGTGCCAGCAGTCCTTGGGACAGGGCGATACTTGGCTACACCTTC. Amino acids: CASSPWDRAILGYTF.

This chain joins TRBV24-1 and TRBJ2-2; 10 bases align to TRBD1. This CDR3 has 16 amino acids. Trimming cost V 0 bases and J 3 bases; bases outside gene matches: 0. From germline, CDR1 is KGHDR and CDR2 SFDVKD. CDR3 region: CATSDLGTGDTGELFF. The CDR3 coding sequence is TGTGCCACCAGTGATTTGGGGACAGGGGACACCGGGGAGCTGTTTTTT.

This clone was observed a handful of times. The V and J genes are TRBV30 and TRBJ1-2, with a tentative D call TRBD1 (5 bases). Looked up from germline, CDR1 is GTSNPN and CDR2 is SVGIG (reference sequence). V lost 0 bases and J lost 8, with 10 bases in between. This CDR3 is built from 12 residues. CDR3 in DNA: TGTGCCTGGAGTGTACGGGACTGGGGCTACACCTTC. Translating gives CAWSVRDWGYTF.

By share, this clone ranks as medium-sized. As DNA, the CDR3 is TGTGCCAGCAGTGAACCGGGGACACCCACTAACGAGCAGTACTTC. Its protein is CASSEPGTPTNEQYF. This chain joins TRBV6-1 and TRBJ2-7; maybe TRBD1 (6 bases). V was clipped by 2 bases and J by 5 bases, with 16 bases between them. Germline loops: CDR1 MNHNS, CDR2 SASEGT. The CDR3 runs 15 residues.

This chain links TRBV2 with TRBJ2-3; D might be TRBD2 (6 bases). Germline V gene lookup returns CDR1 SNHLY and CDR2 FYNNEI. V lost 4 bases to trimming and J lost 4 bases, with 12 bases between them. This CDR3 has 14 residues. The CDR3 DNA follows: TGTGCCAGCAGTGTCCGGGAGATGGCAGATACGCAGTATTTT. This codes for CASSVREMADTQYF.

The chain links TRBV30 to TRBJ2-7, with 10 bases aligning to TRBD2. V shed 2 bases, J shed 1 base, and the junction held 5 bases outside the gene matches. Germline values: CDR1 GTSNPN, CDR2 SVGIG (reference sequence). The CDR3 consists of 15 residues. In DNA form, the CDR3 reads TGTGCCTGGAGTCCTCTAGCGGGAGTTTCCTACGAGCAGTACTTC. Translating it yields CAWSPLAGVSYEQYF.

The table lists this clone with many counts. This chain links TRBV27 with TRBJ2-3; TRBD1 aligns across 8 bases. Trimming removed 6 bases from V and 5 bases from J; junction bases left unmatched: 4. This CDR3 region has 13 residues. Germline V gene lookup returns CDR1 MNHEY and CDR2 SMNVEV (reference sequence). CDR3 in DNA: TGTGCCAGCAGACCACAGGGGGTAGATACGCAGTATTTT. Encoded protein: CASRPQGVDTQYF.